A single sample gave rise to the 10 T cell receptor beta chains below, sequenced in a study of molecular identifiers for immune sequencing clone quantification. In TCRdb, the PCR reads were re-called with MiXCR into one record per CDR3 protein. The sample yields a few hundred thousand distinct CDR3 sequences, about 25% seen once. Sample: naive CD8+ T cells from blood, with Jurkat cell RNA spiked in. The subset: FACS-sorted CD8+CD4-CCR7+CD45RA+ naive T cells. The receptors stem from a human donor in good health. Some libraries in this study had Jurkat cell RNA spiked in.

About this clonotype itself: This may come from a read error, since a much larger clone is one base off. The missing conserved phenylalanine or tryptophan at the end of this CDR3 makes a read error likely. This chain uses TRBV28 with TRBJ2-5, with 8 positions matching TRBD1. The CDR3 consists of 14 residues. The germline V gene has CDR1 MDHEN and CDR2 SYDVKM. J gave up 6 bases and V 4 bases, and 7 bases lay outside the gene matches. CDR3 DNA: TGTGCCAGCAGTTCCTGGACAGGGATGAAGACCCAGTACCTC. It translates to CASSSWTGMKTQYL.

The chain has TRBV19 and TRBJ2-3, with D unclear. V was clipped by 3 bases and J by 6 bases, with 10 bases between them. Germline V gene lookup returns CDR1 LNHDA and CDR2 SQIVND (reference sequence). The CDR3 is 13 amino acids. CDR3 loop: CASSIIYFDTQYF. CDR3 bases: TGTGCCAGTAGTATTATATACTTTGATACGCAGTATTTT.

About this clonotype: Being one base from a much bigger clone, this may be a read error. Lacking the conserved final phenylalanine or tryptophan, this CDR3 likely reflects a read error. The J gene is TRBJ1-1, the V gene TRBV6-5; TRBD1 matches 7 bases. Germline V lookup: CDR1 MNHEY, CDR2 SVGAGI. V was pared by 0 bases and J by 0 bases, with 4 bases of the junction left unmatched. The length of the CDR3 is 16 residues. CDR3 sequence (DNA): TGTGCCAGCAGTTACTCAGAGGGGGCCATGAACACTGAAGCTTTCCTT. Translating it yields CASSYSEGAMNTEAFL.

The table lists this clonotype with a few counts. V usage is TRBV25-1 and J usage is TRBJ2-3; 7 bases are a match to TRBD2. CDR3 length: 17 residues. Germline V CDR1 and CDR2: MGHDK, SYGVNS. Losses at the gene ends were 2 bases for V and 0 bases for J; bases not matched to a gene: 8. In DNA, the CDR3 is TGTGCCAGCAGTGAAATCAAAGCGGGACTTAGCACAGATACGCAGTATTTT. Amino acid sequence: CASSEIKAGLSTDTQYF.

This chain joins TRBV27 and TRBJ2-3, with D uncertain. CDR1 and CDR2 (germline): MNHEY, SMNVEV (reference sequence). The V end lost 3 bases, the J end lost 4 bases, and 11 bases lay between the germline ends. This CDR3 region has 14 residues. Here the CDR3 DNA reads TGTGCCAGCAGTTTGGTCTTCGGCCCAGATACGCAGTATTTT. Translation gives CASSLVFGPDTQYF.

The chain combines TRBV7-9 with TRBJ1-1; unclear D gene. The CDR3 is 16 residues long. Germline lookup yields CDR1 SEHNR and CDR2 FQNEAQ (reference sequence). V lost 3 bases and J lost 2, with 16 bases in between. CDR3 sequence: CASSFGGRHGNTEAFF. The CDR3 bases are TGTGCCAGCAGCTTCGGAGGGCGACATGGAAACACTGAAGCTTTCTTT.

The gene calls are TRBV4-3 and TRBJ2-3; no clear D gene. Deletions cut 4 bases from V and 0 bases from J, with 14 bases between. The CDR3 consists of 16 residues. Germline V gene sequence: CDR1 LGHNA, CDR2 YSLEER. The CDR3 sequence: CASSLMSGTSTDTQYF. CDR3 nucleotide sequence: TGCGCCAGCAGCCTCATGTCCGGCACTAGCACAGATACGCAGTATTTT.

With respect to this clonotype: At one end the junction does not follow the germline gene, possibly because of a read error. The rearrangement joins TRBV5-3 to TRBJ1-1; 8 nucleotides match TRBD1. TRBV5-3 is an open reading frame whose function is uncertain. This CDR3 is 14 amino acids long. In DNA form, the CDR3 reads TGTGCCAGCAGCTTGCGGGGACAGGACACTGAAGCTTTCTTT. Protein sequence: CASSLRGQDTEAFF.

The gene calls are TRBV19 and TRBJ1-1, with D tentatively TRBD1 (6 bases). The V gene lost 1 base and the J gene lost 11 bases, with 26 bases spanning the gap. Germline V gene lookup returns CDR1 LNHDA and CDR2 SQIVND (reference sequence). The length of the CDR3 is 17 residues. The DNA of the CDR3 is TGTGCCAGTAGTATAGTGGCGGGGGCAGGAGCTCCCGGGGAGGCTTTCTTT. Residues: CASSIVAGAGAPGEAFF.

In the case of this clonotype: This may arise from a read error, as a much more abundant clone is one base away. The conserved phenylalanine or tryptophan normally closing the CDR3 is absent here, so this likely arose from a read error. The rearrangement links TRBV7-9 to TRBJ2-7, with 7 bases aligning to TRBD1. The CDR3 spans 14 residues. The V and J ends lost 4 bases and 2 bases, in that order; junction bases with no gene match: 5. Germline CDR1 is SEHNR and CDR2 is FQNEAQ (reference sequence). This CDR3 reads CASSSPGTAYEQYS. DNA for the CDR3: TGTGCCAGCAGCTCGCCCGGGACAGCCTACGAGCAGTACTCC.